This TCR beta chain stems from a study of OX40 agonist ivuxolimab in advanced cancers. The protocol was immunoSEQ multiplex PCR, while the TCRdb copy is restricted to in-frame clones and leaves out a portion. There are about 80,000 clones in the sample; about 90% occur only once, and 6.5% to 9.5% lies in the top ten. The CDR3 runs to 13 residues. Germline V gene sequence: CDR1 SGHNT, CDR2 YYREEE (reference sequence). The ends were cut back, 4 bases at V and 2 bases at J, with 10 bases in the middle. This chain connects TRBV5-4 to TRBJ2-7; D gene uncertain. The starting material was CD4+ or CD8+ T cells sorted from blood, obtained in a trial of the OX40 agonist ivuxolimab. The sequence was collected from an adult with an advanced solid tumor such as melanoma, head and neck, liver or kidney cancer. The CDR3 DNA reads TGTGCCAGCAGCGGTGCTCTAACCTACGAGCAGTACTTC. Residues: CASSGALTYEQYF.